The 14 T cell receptor beta chains given below trace back to one sample, sequenced in a study of human T cells and chemical hapten exposure. Via MiXCR, TCRdb re-called the RACE reads, giving one row per CDR3 protein. The data hold 270,000 or so distinct CDR3 sequences, with almost 8% observed a single time. Time point: pre-sensitization, week 0. Treatment here: therapeutic diphenylcyclopropenone sensitization with weekly scalp DPC. Sequenced material: whole blood, taken in connection with sensitization to the hapten diphenylcyclopropenone (DPC). Receptors were obtained from a man younger than 35 with alopecia areata. Some clones in this sample may be carry-over from other donors' samples.

A few counts support this clonotype. The J gene is TRBJ1-6, the V gene TRBV20-1, with D possibly matching TRBD1 (5 bases). The CDR3 covers 14 residues. Germline V gives CDR1 DFQATT, CDR2 SNEGSKA (reference sequence). V gave up 1 base and J gave up 5 bases, with 9 bases separating them. The CDR3, as DNA: TGCAGTGCTAGAGCGGCAGGGAATAATTCACCCCTCCACTTT. It translates to CSARAAGNNSPLHF.

This clonotype has a handful of counts. V gene TRBV4-1 combines with J gene TRBJ2-7; D is undetermined. CDR1 and CDR2 (germline): MGHRA, YSYEKL. CDR3 length: 11 amino acids. Trimming pared 1 base from V and 6 bases from J, leaving 4 bases between. CDR3 sequence: CASSQAGEQYF. DNA for the CDR3: TGCGCCAGCAGCCAAGCGGGCGAGCAGTACTTC.

This clonotype came up a few times. The chain joins TRBV11-3 to TRBJ2-7, with a weak D call TRBD1 (5 bases). Germline V gene sequence: CDR1 SGHNT, CDR2 YENEEA. The CDR3 runs 13 residues. V was shortened by 0 bases and J by 5 bases, with 8 bases between the two germline ends. The CDR3 sequence is CASSLDRRDEQYF. Here the CDR3 DNA reads TGTGCCAGCAGCTTAGATCGCAGGGACGAGCAGTACTTC.

This clonotype was seen a few times. This chain connects TRBV7-9 to TRBJ1-6; TRBD1 agrees at 8 bases. Germline V gene data show CDR1 as SEHNR and CDR2 as FQNEAQ (reference sequence). This CDR3 has 18 amino acids. The ends lost 4 bases at V and 1 base at J; junction bases unmatched: 9. This CDR3 is CASSSSYRGTSYNSPLHF. The CDR3 DNA reads as TGTGCCAGCAGCTCCTCCTACAGGGGGACGTCCTATAATTCACCCCTCCACTTT. Looking up the rest from reference TRBV7-9 and TRBJ1-6 gives the full variable domain: DTGVSQNPRHKITKRGQNVTFRCDPISEHNRLYWYRQTLGQGPEFLTYFQNEAQLEKSRLLSDRFSAERPKGSFSTLEIQRTEQGDSAMYLCASSSSYRGTSYNSPLHFGNGTRLTVT.

This clonotype was seen more than once but under ten times. This sequence joins TRBV7-2 and TRBJ2-5, with D hard to call. V was cut by 4 bases and J by 1 base, with 10 bases left in between. The CDR3 covers 14 residues. Germline V CDR1 and CDR2: SGHTA, FQGNSA. The CDR3 DNA reads TGTGCCAGCAGCTCCCCCCCCTCCCAAGAGACCCAGTACTTC. Translated: CASSSPPSQETQYF. Drawing the rest from reference TRBV7-2 and TRBJ2-5, the complete variable domain is GAGVSQSPSNKVTEKGKDVELRCDPISGHTALYWYRQSLGQGLEFLIYFQGNSAPDKSGLPSDRFSAERTGGSVSTLTIQRTQQEDSAVYLCASSSPPSQETQYFGPGTRLLVL.

V gene TRBV5-1 combines with J gene TRBJ1-1; TRBD1 matches 11 bases. J was trimmed by 4 bases and V by 4 bases; bases with no gene match: 6. Germline CDR1 reads SGHRS; CDR2 reads YFSETQ. The CDR3 contains 15 residues. The CDR3 coding sequence is TGCGCCAGCAGCCCCGGGACAGGGGGGAGCACTGAAGCTTTCTTT. This gives the protein CASSPGTGGSTEAFF.

This sequence joins TRBV7-6 and TRBJ2-1; 8 bases are a match to TRBD2. The germline CDR1 and CDR2 sequences are SGHVS and FNYEAQ. CDR3 length: 15 residues. V was clipped by 2 bases and J by 7 bases; unmatched bases: 7. The CDR3 loop reads CASSLYGGAWNEQFF. In DNA form, the CDR3 reads TGTGCCAGCAGCTTATACGGGGGGGCGTGGAATGAGCAGTTCTTC.

This clonotype was seen at least ten times. The chain recombines TRBV27 with TRBJ1-3, with 9 bases identical to TRBD1. CDR1 and CDR2 (germline): MNHEY, SMNVEV (reference sequence). Trimming took 6 bases from V and 3 from J; bases not matched to a gene: 6. There are 15 residues in the CDR3. The DNA for the CDR3 is TGTGCCAGCAGCTCACAGGGGGCTGGTGGAAACACCATATATTTT. Residues: CASSSQGAGGNTIYF.

The chain joins TRBV20-1 to TRBJ2-3; D remains unclear. In germline, CDR1 is DFQATT, CDR2 SNEGSKA (reference sequence). V dropped 3 bases and J dropped 6 bases, with 13 bases sitting between them. CDR3 length: 13 amino acids. CDR3 in amino acids: CSARGSTWDTQYF. Written as DNA, the CDR3 is TGCAGTGCTAGGGGCTCGACATGGGATACGCAGTATTTT.

This clonotype was counted between two and nine times. The rearrangement joins TRBV10-3 to TRBJ2-2; 9 bases align to TRBD1. Germline V gives CDR1 ENHRY, CDR2 SYGVKD. This CDR3 contains 13 residues. Losses at the gene ends were 10 bases for V and 9 bases for J; bases not matched to a gene: 9. The CDR3 DNA follows: TGTGCCACCCGGGGACAGGGTATCAGGGAGCTGTTTTTT. This sequence encodes CATRGQGIRELFF.

This clonotype has at least ten counts. CDR3 sequence reads: CSVGGQGGNYGYTF. The CDR3 nucleotides are TGCAGCGTCGGAGGACAGGGGGGGAACTATGGCTACACCTTC. This chain links TRBV29-1 with TRBJ1-2; 10 positions agree with TRBD1. The germline CDR1 and CDR2 sequences are SQVTM and ANQGSEA. The length of the CDR3 is 14 residues. V lost 6 bases and J lost 2; bases outside the gene matches: 6.

About this clonotype: This clone may be a read error of a much larger clone one base away. The J gene is TRBJ2-7, the V gene TRBV4-2, with D possibly matching TRBD2 (5 bases). Trimming cost V 1 base and J 0 bases, with 10 bases left between them. CDR1 is LGHNA and CDR2 is YNFKEQ in the germline V gene. The CDR3 consists of 15 residues. DNA for the CDR3: TGTGCCAGCAGCCAAGTCGGACGGGACTCCTACGAGCAGTACTTC. It codes for CASSQVGRDSYEQYF.

In this sample, this clonotype turned up many times. The chain is built from TRBV5-1 and TRBJ2-5; tentative D call: TRBD1 (5 bases). This CDR3 has 14 residues. The V gene's germline CDR1 is SGHRS and CDR2 YFSETQ. V dropped 1 base and J dropped 2 bases, with 9 bases sitting between them. Written as DNA, the CDR3 is TGCGCCAGCAGCTTGTCCAGGGTTCAAGAGACCCAGTACTTC. Its protein is CASSLSRVQETQYF.

This clonotype was recorded many times. This chain's CDR3 is CASSPRTGRTDTQYF. The CDR3 bases are TGCGCCAGCAGCCCCCGGACAGGGCGAACAGATACGCAGTATTTT. This rearrangement joins TRBV5-1 to TRBJ2-3, with 8 bases aligning to TRBD1. The CDR3 is made up of 15 amino acids. The germline V gene encodes CDR1 SGHRS and CDR2 YFSETQ. The J segment lost 3 bases and the V segment lost 4 bases, leaving 7 bases of the junction unmatched. Full variable domain (outside the CDR3, taken from reference TRBV5-1 and TRBJ2-3): KAGVTQTPRYLIKTRGQQVTLSCSPISGHRSVSWYQQTPGQGLQFLFEYFSETQRNKGNFPGRFSGRQFSNSRSEMNVSTLELGDSALYLCASSPRTGRTDTQYFGPGTRLTVL.